This T cell receptor beta chain was retrieved from a study of Ad26.COV2.S vaccination and SARS-CoV-2 variants. Study-level background: Doses of Ad26.COV2.S were injected into muscle once or twice, 56 days apart. Study outcomes and limitations: Placebo and vaccine recipients had non-spike TCR breadth that was similar.

Treatment here: some 20 received Ad26.COV2.S at low or high dose, single or two shots; 5 received placebo; per-sample allocation not given. Repertoires come from day 63 after the first vaccine or placebo injection. A Boston donor was an adult aged 18-55 years. To note about this clone: What it recognizes is unknown.

Libraries were prepared by immunoSEQ multiplex PCR; TCRdb keeps only in-frame clonotypes and omits some of them. The sample has about 390,000 clones; about 92% are singletons. The CDR3 spans 12 residues. The V end lost 5 bases, the J end lost 11 bases, and 16 bases lay between the germline ends. This TCR derives from a person between 18 and 60 years old who received the Ad26.COV2.S COVID-19 vaccine or a placebo. Sequenced here: peripheral blood, sampled in a trial of Ad26.COV2.S vaccine versus placebo. The V and J genes are TRBV12-3 or TRBV12-4 and TRBJ2-7; D remains unclear. DNA for the CDR3: TGTGCCAGCAGTCCCAGCGAAACGAAAAAGTACTTC. This gives the protein CASSPSETKKYF.